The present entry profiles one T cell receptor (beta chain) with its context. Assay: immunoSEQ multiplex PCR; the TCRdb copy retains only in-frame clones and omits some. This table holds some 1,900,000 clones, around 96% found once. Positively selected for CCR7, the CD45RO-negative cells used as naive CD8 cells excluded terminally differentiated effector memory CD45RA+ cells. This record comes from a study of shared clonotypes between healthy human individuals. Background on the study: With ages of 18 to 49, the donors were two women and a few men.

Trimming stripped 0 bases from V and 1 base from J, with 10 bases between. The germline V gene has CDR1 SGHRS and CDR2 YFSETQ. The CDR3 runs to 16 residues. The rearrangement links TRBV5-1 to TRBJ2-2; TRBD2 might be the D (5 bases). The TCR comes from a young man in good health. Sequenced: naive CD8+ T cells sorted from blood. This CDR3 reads CASSLETTRNTGELFF. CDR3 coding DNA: TGCGCCAGCAGCTTGGAGACTACTAGGAACACCGGGGAGCTGTTTTTT.